The present entry profiles one T cell receptor (beta chain) with its context. Its antigen is unknown. The donors whose samples were sequenced had carbamazepine-induced Stevens-Johnson syndrome or toxic epidermal necrolysis (CBZ-SJS/TEN). To search for drug-specific clonotypes, the T cell receptor repertoires of patients with drug-induced severe cutaneous adverse reactions were profiled by next-generation sequencing. The RNA was isolated from either blister cells of skin lesions or peripheral blood mononuclear cells. This sample was included in a study of T cells in severe cutaneous drug reactions (dated by TCRdb to between 2019 and 2020). Some background on the complete study: Patients were recruited between about 2011 and 2018 from Taiwan, Thailand and a European registry network. The study paired bulk TCR sequencing with single-cell sequencing, quantitative PCR validation, functional assays and transgenic mouse experiments. Enrollment was limited to patients whose SJS/TEN or DRESS diagnosis was probable or definite according to RegiSCAR criteria. Assignment of the culprit drug relied on both the Naranjo algorithm and the ALDEN drug causality algorithm. Blister fluids/cells, PBMC and other biological samples were taken from patients in the acute stage or the recovery stage. To build the libraries, iRepertoire multiplex PCR was used, and the authors pointed to a comparison in which iRepertoire and 5' RACE methods, with or without UMI, captured abundant clonotypes similarly. What the research found in general, with its limitations: CBZ-SJS/TEN patients showed strongly increased TRBV12-4 usage, with averages of 30% to 35% in blister cells and roughly 5% in PBMC. Whether the public TCR generalizes to SJS/TEN caused by other drugs was noted by the authors as still needing further study. All seven CBZ-SJS/TEN blister samples contained a public TCRbeta CDR3 (mean approximately 15%), which was undetectable or scarce in tolerant-control and healthy-donor PBMC.

For both bulk and single-cell sequencing, libraries were prepared with the iRepertoire multiplex PCR system using TCR subtype-specific primers. Multiplex PCR with primers aimed at the V, D and J gene regions produced the bulk TCR beta libraries. Each sample contributed roughly 100-550 ng of RNA as input for preparing the bulk TCR library. An Illumina MiSeq was used to sequence bulk TCR beta amplicons. The authors' analysis ran thus. Sample misassignments and low-quality sequencing reads were removed through quality control steps. CDR3 was defined as the amino acids between the V-gene Y[YFLI]C motif and the J-segment [FW]GXGT motif. The IMGT database served as the reference for assigning TRBV and TRBJ genes and CDR3 clonotypes. Per-sample TRBV expression was normalized to the mean of the same gene in PBMC from 40 or so healthy donors. Through TCRdb reprocessing, the reads give one entry per CDR3 protein sequence; DNA is omitted. What appears here as the V and J calls and clone size reflects TCRdb's work, not the paper's. The table kept for this sample lists 8,800 or so distinct CDR3 sequences. The ten most abundant clones make up roughly 24% of the sample.

The CDR3 has 12 amino acids, counting the end cysteine and phenylalanine. The DNA sequence is not available. CDR1 and CDR2 (DFQATT, SNEGSKA) derive from the germline V gene (reference sequence). Material for sequencing was cells from a skin blister. The cell subset or site label on this specimen signifies: unsorted cells from skin lesion blisters. The chain is made from TRBV20-1 and TRBJ2-7; TCRdb gives TRBD1 as the D gene, but with no DNA this cannot be confirmed. The TCR comes from a human donor with a severe cutaneous adverse drug reaction. The CDR3 protein is CSASYRGYEQYF.